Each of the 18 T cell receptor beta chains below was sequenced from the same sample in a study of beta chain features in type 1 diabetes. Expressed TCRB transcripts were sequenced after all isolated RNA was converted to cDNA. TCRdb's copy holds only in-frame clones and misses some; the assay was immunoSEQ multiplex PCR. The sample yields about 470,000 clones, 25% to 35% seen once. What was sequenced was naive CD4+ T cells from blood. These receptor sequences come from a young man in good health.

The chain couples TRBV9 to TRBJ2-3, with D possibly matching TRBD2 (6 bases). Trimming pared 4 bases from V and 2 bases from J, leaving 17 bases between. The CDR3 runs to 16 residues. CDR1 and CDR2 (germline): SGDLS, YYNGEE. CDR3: CASSFGSGGTTDTQYF. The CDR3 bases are TGTGCCAGCAGCTTCGGGAGTGGTGGGACCACAGATACGCAGTATTTT.

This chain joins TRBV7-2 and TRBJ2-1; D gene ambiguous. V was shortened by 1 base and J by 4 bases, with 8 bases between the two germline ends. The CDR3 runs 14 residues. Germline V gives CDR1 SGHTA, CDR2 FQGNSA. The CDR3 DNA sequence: TGTGCCAGCAGCTTAGGGGTTAGGTACAATGAGCAGTTCTTC. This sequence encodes CASSLGVRYNEQFF. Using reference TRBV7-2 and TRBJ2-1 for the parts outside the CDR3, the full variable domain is GAGVSQSPSNKVTEKGKDVELRCDPISGHTALYWYRQSLGQGLEFLIYFQGNSAPDKSGLPSDRFSAERTGGSVSTLTIQRTQQEDSAVYLCASSLGVRYNEQFFGPGTRLTVL.

This chain's CDR3 is CASSPYRGRGTEAFF. DNA for the CDR3: TGTGCCAGCAGTCCCTACCGGGGGCGAGGCACTGAAGCTTTCTTT. J is TRBJ1-1 and V is TRBV27, with D maybe TRBD1 (6 bases). This CDR3 spans 15 amino acids. The V end was cut by 5 bases, the J end by 4 bases, with 17 bases between. Germline lookup yields CDR1 MNHEY and CDR2 SMNVEV (reference sequence).

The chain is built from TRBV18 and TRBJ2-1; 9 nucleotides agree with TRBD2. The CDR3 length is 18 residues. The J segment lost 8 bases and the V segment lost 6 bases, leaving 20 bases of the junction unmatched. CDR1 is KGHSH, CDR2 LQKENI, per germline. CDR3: CASSGGVGGRAAGDEQFF. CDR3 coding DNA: TGTGCCAGCTCCGGAGGCGTCGGCGGGAGGGCCGCCGGCGATGAGCAGTTCTTC.

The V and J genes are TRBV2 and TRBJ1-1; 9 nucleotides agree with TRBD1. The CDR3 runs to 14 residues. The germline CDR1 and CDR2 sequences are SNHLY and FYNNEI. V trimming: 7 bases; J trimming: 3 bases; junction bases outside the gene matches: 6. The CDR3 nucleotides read TGTGCCAGCAAGGGACAGGGTTTGGACACTGAAGCTTTCTTT. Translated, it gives CASKGQGLDTEAFF. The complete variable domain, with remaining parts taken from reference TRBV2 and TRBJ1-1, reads EPEVTQTPSHQVTQMGQEVILRCVPISNHLYFYWYRQILGQKVEFLVSFYNNEISEKSEIFDDQFSVERPDGSNFTLKIRSTKLEDSAMYFCASKGQGLDTEAFFGQGTRLTVV.

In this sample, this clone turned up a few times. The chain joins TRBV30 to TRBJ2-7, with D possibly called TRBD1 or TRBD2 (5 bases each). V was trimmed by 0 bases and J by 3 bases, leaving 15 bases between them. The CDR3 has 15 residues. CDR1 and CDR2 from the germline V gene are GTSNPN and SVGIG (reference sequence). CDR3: CAWSVRAGGVYEQYF. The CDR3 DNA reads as TGTGCCTGGAGTGTCAGGGCCGGAGGCGTCTACGAGCAGTACTTC.

The DNA for the CDR3 is TGCGCCAGCAGCCAAGATCCCAGGCCTGGGGCCAACGTCCTGACTTTC. It specifies CASSQDPRPGANVLTF. The chain employs TRBV4-1 and TRBJ2-6; D not resolved. V was shortened by 0 bases and J by 2 bases, with 8 bases between the two germline ends. Germline V lookup: CDR1 MGHRA, CDR2 YSYEKL. The CDR3 is made up of 16 amino acids.

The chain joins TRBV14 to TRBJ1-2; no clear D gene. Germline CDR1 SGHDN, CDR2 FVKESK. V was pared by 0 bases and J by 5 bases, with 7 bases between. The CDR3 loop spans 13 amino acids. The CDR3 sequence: CASSQDWTYGYTF. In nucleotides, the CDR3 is TGTGCCAGCAGCCAAGATTGGACTTATGGCTACACCTTC.

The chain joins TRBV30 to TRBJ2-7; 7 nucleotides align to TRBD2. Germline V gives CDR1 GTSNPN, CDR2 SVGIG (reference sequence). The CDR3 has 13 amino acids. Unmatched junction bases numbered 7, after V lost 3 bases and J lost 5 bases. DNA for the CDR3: TGTGCCTGGAGGCGACTAGCTCGGGACGAGCAGTACTTC. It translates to CAWRRLARDEQYF.

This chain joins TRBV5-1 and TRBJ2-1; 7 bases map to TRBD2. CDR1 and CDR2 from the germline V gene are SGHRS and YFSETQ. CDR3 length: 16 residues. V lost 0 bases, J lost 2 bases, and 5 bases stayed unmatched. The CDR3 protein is CASSLGSSGTYNEQFF. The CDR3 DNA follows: TGCGCCAGCAGCTTGGGGTCCAGCGGGACCTACAATGAGCAGTTCTTC.

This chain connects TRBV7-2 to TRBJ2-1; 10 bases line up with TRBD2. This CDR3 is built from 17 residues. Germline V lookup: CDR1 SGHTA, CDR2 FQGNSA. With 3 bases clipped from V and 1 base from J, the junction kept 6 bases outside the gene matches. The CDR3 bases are TGTGCCAGCAGCTTGCTAGCGGGAGCGGCGTCCTACAATGAGCAGTTCTTC. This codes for CASSLLAGAASYNEQFF.

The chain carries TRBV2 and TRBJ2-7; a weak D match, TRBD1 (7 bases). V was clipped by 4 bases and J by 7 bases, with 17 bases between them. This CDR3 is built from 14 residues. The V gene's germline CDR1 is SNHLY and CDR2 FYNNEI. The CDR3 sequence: CASSVRDSRGEQYF. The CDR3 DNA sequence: TGTGCCAGCAGTGTCCGGGACAGCCGGGGGGAGCAGTACTTC.

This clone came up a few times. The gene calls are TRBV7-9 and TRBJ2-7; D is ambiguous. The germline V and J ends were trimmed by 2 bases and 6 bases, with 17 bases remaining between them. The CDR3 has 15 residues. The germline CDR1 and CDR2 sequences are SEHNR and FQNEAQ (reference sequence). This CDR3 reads CASSLRGYVLGEQYF. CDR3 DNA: TGTGCCAGCAGCTTACGAGGCTACGTTTTGGGCGAGCAGTACTTC.

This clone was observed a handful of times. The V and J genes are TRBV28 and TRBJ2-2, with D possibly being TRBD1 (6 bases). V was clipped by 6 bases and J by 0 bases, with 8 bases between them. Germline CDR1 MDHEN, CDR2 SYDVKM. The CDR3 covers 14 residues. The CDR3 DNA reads TGTGCCAGCAGGGGGACACCGAACACCGGGGAGCTGTTTTTT. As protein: CASRGTPNTGELFF.

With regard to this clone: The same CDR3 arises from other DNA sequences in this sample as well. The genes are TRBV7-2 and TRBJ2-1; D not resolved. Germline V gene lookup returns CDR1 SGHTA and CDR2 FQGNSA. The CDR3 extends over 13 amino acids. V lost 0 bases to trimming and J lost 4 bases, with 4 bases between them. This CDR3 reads CASSLALYNEQFF. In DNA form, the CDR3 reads TGTGCCAGCAGCTTAGCACTGTACAATGAGCAGTTCTTC. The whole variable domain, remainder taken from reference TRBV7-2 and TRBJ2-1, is GAGVSQSPSNKVTEKGKDVELRCDPISGHTALYWYRQSLGQGLEFLIYFQGNSAPDKSGLPSDRFSAERTGGSVSTLTIQRTQQEDSAVYLCASSLALYNEQFFGPGTRLTVL.

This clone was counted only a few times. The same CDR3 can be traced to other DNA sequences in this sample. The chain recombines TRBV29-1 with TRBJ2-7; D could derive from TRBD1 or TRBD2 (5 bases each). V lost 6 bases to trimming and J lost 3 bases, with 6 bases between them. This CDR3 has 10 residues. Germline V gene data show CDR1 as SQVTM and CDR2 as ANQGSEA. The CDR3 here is CSVGDYEQYF. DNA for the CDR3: TGCAGCGTGGGGGACTACGAGCAGTACTTC.

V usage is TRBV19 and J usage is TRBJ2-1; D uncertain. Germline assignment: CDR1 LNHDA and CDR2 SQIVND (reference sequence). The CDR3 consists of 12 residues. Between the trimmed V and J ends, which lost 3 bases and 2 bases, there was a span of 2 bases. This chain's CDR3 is CASSIAYNEQFF. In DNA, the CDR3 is TGTGCCAGTAGTATTGCCTACAATGAGCAGTTCTTC.

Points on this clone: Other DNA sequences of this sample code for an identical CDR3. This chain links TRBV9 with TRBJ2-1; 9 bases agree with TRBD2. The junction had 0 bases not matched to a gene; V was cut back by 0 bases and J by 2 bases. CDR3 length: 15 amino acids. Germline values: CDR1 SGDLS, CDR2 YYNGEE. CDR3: CASSVVAGAYNEQFF. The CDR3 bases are TGTGCCAGCAGCGTAGTAGCGGGAGCCTACAATGAGCAGTTCTTC. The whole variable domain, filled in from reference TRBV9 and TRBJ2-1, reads DSGVTQTPKHLITATGQRVTLRCSPRSGDLSVYWYQQSLDQGLQFLIQYYNGEERAKGNILERFSAQQFPDLHSELNLSSLELGDSALYFCASSVVAGAYNEQFFGPGTRLTVL.